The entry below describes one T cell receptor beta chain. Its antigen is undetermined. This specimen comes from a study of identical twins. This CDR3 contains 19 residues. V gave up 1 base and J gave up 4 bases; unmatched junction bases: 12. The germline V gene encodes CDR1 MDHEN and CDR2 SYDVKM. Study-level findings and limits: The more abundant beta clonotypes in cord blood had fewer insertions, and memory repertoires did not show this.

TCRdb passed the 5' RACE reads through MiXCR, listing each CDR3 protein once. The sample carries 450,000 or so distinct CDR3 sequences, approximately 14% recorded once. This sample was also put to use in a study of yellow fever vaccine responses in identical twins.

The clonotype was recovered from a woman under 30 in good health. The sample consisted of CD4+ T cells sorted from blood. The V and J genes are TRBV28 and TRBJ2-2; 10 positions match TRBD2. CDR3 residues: CASSLSPWSGGARTGELFF. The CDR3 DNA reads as TGTGCCAGCAGTTTATCCCCTTGGAGCGGGGGGGCTCGCACCGGGGAGCTGTTTTTT.